These 32 T cell receptor beta chains were all obtained from the same sample, sequenced in a study of shared clonotypes between healthy human individuals. Terminally differentiated effector memory CD45RA+ cells were excluded by CCR7 positive selection of CD45RO-negative cells. Clones were sequenced by immunoSEQ multiplex PCR, and TCRdb holds only the in-frame ones, with some missing. Among about 2 million clones listed, just under 95% were seen once. Material: naive CD8+ T cells sorted from blood. All receptors come from a man between 18 and 35 years old in good health.

J is TRBJ2-5 and V is TRBV28; TRBD2 aligns across 14 bases. After removal of 3 bases from V and 1 base from J, the junction contained 7 bases not matched to a gene. This CDR3 has 18 amino acids. CDR1 and CDR2 (germline): MDHEN, SYDVKM. CDR3 DNA: TGTGCCAGCAGTTTTCCGACTAGCGGGGGGGCTCCCCAAGAGACCCAGTACTTC. Its translation: CASSFPTSGGAPQETQYF.

The chain couples TRBV18 to TRBJ2-2, with TRBD1 matching 8 bases. Germline values: CDR1 KGHSH, CDR2 LQKENI. The CDR3 extends over 18 amino acids. Trimming removed 2 bases from V and 8 bases from J; junction bases left unmatched: 16. The CDR3 DNA reads TGTGCCAGCTCACCATCGGATGGGACAGGACCCTTAGCGGGGGAGCTGTTTTTT. Translated: CASSPSDGTGPLAGELFF.

V gene TRBV5-6 combines with J gene TRBJ1-1; 7 nucleotides line up with TRBD1. This CDR3 region has 14 residues. After removal of 3 bases from V and 7 bases from J, the junction contained 9 bases not matched to a gene. CDR1 is SGHDT and CDR2 is YYEEEE in the germline V gene. CDR3 sequence reads: CASSYATRDSEAFF. Written as DNA, the CDR3 is TGTGCCAGCAGCTACGCAACCCGGGACAGTGAAGCTTTCTTT.

The V call is TRBV5-6, the J call TRBJ1-2; unclear D gene. The CDR3 is 14 amino acids. Deletions cut 0 bases from V and 0 bases from J, with 6 bases between. Germline CDR1 and CDR2: SGHDT and YYEEEE. The CDR3 is CASSLEVSNYGYTF. For the CDR3, the DNA is TGTGCCAGCAGCTTGGAGGTCTCTAACTATGGCTACACCTTC. The full variable domain, in which reference TRBV5-6 and TRBJ1-2 provide the parts outside the CDR3, is DAGVTQSPTHLIKTRGQQVTLRCSPKSGHDTVSWYQQALGQGPQFIFQYYEEEERQRGNFPDRFSGHQFPNYSSELNVNALLLGDSALYLCASSLEVSNYGYTFGSGTRLTVV.

V is TRBV19 and J is TRBJ2-3, with TRBD2 identical over 9 bases. CDR3 length: 15 residues. CDR1 and CDR2 from the germline V gene are LNHDA and SQIVND (reference sequence). V was pared by 2 bases and J by 9 bases, with 9 bases of the junction left unmatched. The CDR3 region has the DNA TGTGCCAGTAGTATAAGCGGGGGGACGTTGGGGACGCAGTATTTT. It specifies CASSISGGTLGTQYF.

V gene TRBV7-9 combines with J gene TRBJ2-5; a possible D gene is TRBD1 (5 bases). The length of the CDR3 is 17 residues. The V gene's germline CDR1 is SEHNR and CDR2 FQNEAQ (reference sequence). The V end lost 4 bases, the J end lost 4 bases, and 22 bases lay between the germline ends. The CDR3 DNA reads as TGTGCCAGCAGCTCCGTGACATTAGGGGTCGCATCAGAGACCCAGTACTTC. Its protein is CASSSVTLGVASETQYF.

The chain joins TRBV10-1 to TRBJ1-1; D remains ambiguous. V was clipped by 0 bases and J by 1 base, with 6 bases between them. The CDR3 loop spans 14 amino acids. Germline V gene data show CDR1 as WNHNN and CDR2 as SYGVQD (reference sequence). CDR3 DNA sequence: TGCGCCAGCAGTGAGTCGTACGGGAACACTGAAGCTTTCTTT. Its translation: CASSESYGNTEAFF.

The chain has TRBV30 and TRBJ2-7; possibly TRBD1 or TRBD2 for D (5 bases each). The CDR3 extends over 15 amino acids. Trimming took 0 bases from V and 2 from J, leaving 14 bases between them. Germline V gives CDR1 GTSNPN, CDR2 SVGIG (reference sequence). Written as DNA, the CDR3 is TGTGCCTGGAGTGTAGCGGCAGGGTGGGCCTACGAGCAGTACTTC. Translating gives CAWSVAAGWAYEQYF.

V gene TRBV6-5 combines with J gene TRBJ1-1; TRBD1 might be the D (6 bases). The CDR3 length is 13 residues. Germline V lookup: CDR1 MNHEY, CDR2 SVGAGI. Trimming shortened V by 5 bases and J by 5 bases, and 12 bases separated the two germline ends. CDR3 sequence (DNA): TGTGCCAGCAGTGCTTCGAGGGGGACTGAAGCTTTCTTT. Residues: CASSASRGTEAFF.

Notes on this clone: The same CDR3 can be traced to other DNA sequences in this sample. The chain carries TRBV19 and TRBJ2-7; D is perhaps TRBD1 (5 bases). Between the trimmed V and J ends, which lost 3 bases and 2 bases, there was a span of 8 bases. Germline V gene data show CDR1 as LNHDA and CDR2 as SQIVND (reference sequence). The CDR3 runs 13 residues. In DNA, the CDR3 is TGTGCCAGTAGTATGGGGCAAGCCTACGAGCAGTACTTC. It translates to CASSMGQAYEQYF.

This clone was observed once. The chain carries TRBV28 and TRBJ2-5, with 7 bases aligning to TRBD1. J gave up 4 bases and V 5 bases, and 10 bases lay outside the gene matches. The CDR3 is 15 amino acids. Germline-derived CDR1 and CDR2 are MDHEN and SYDVKM. In DNA form, the CDR3 reads TGTGCCAGCAGTCTCCGGGACAGCAGAGGAGAGACCCAGTACTTC. It translates to CASSLRDSRGETQYF.

The CDR3: CASSPYLRPTYEQYF. Here the CDR3 DNA reads TGTGCCAGCAGCCCGTATCTCCGGCCTACCTACGAGCAGTACTTC. The chain couples TRBV7-2 to TRBJ2-7; D is undetermined. With 5 bases removed from V and 2 bases from J, the gap between germline ends came to 16 bases. CDR1 and CDR2 (germline): SGHTA, FQGNSA. This CDR3 region has 15 residues.

This clone was seen once. The chain links TRBV2 to TRBJ1-2; D unclear. V was cut by 3 bases and J by 4 bases, with 9 bases left in between. This CDR3 is 13 amino acids long. CDR1 is SNHLY and CDR2 is FYNNEI in the germline V gene. CDR3 nucleotide sequence: TGTGCCAGCAGTGATTCAGAGGGCTATGGCTACACCTTC. Protein: CASSDSEGYGYTF.

CDR3 residues: CASSPNPGTTYYFDGYTF. CDR3 bases: TGTGCCAGCAGTCCCAATCCCGGGACCACTTATTATTTCGACGGCTACACCTTC. V gene TRBV28 combines with J gene TRBJ1-2, with D maybe TRBD1 (5 bases). CDR1 is MDHEN, CDR2 SYDVKM, per germline. The CDR3 runs to 18 residues. Between the trimmed V and J ends, which lost 5 bases and 8 bases, there was a span of 30 bases.

V is TRBV6-5 and J is TRBJ2-7, with 10 bases fitting TRBD2. CDR3 length: 15 amino acids. Germline V CDR1 and CDR2: MNHEY, SVGAGI. V was pared by 5 bases and J by 3 bases, with 7 bases of the junction left unmatched. The DNA of the CDR3 is TGTGCCAGCAGTCCCCTAGCGGGAGCCAACTACGAGCAGTACTTC. Translation gives CASSPLAGANYEQYF.

This clone was seen a single time. This sequence joins TRBV11-2 and TRBJ2-7, with 9 positions matching TRBD1. The germline V gene encodes CDR1 SGHAT and CDR2 FQNNGV. The V gene end was trimmed by 2 bases and the J gene end by 0 bases; junction bases not matched to a gene: 2. The CDR3 is 15 residues long. The CDR3 loop reads CASSLRDRVSYEQYF. The CDR3 DNA is TGTGCCAGCAGCTTACGGGACAGGGTCTCCTACGAGCAGTACTTC.

Concerning this clone itself: Other DNA sequences in this specimen translate into the identical CDR3. The gene calls are TRBV9 and TRBJ1-1; D remains ambiguous. The CDR3 totals 13 residues. Trimming took 0 bases from V and 4 from J, leaving 7 bases between them. Germline loops: CDR1 SGDLS, CDR2 YYNGEE. The CDR3 sequence: CASSVGSGTEAFF. For the CDR3, the DNA is TGTGCCAGCAGCGTAGGGTCGGGCACTGAAGCTTTCTTT.

The V and J genes are TRBV5-5 and TRBJ2-7; D not certain. The germline V gene has CDR1 SGHKS and CDR2 YYEKEE (reference sequence). The CDR3 runs 14 residues. Between the trimmed V and J ends, which lost 1 base and 7 bases, there was a span of 15 bases. The CDR3 DNA reads TGTGCCAGCAGCTTGACAGCGCCTTTTTGGGAGCAGTACTTC. It is translated as CASSLTAPFWEQYF.

The gene calls are TRBV6-1 and TRBJ2-1; the match to TRBD2 covers 7 bases. Germline V gives CDR1 MNHNS, CDR2 SASEGT. The CDR3 has 14 amino acids. V shed 4 bases, J shed 4 bases, and the junction held 4 bases outside the gene matches. CDR3 nucleotides: TGTGCCAGCAGTGCCCGCGGGGGATACAATGAGCAGTTCTTC. This codes for CASSARGGYNEQFF.

The chain couples TRBV5-1 to TRBJ1-1; D remains ambiguous. CDR1 and CDR2 from the germline V gene are SGHRS and YFSETQ. The ends were cut back, 4 bases at V and 11 bases at J, with 18 bases in the middle. The CDR3 extends over 13 amino acids. CDR3: CASSPLVPPLAFF. In nucleotides, the CDR3 is TGCGCCAGCAGCCCGCTAGTTCCCCCTCTGGCTTTCTTT.

The chain is built from TRBV5-8 and TRBJ1-1; 8 bases agree with TRBD1. V lost 2 bases to trimming and J lost 0 bases; unmatched junction nucleotides: 6. The CDR3 runs to 16 residues. Germline loops: CDR1 SGHTS, CDR2 YDEGEE. The CDR3 sequence is CASSFRQGSMNTEAFF. CDR3 DNA sequence: TGTGCCAGCAGCTTTCGACAGGGGAGCATGAACACTGAAGCTTTCTTT.

J is TRBJ2-2 and V is TRBV5-6; D not resolved. The germline gives CDR1 SGHDT, CDR2 YYEEEE. This CDR3 has 15 amino acids. The V and J ends lost 6 bases and 6 bases respectively, with 18 bases between them. CDR3 amino acids: CASTENLGYAGELFF. The CDR3, as DNA: TGTGCCAGCACGGAAAATTTGGGGTATGCCGGGGAGCTGTTTTTT.

This chain links TRBV9 with TRBJ2-7; tentatively, D is TRBD1 (5 bases). This CDR3 is 14 amino acids long. Trimming left V 0 bases short and J 5 bases short, with 12 bases between. CDR1 and CDR2 from the germline V gene are SGDLS and YYNGEE. The CDR3 loop reads CASSVEDSPHEQYF. The CDR3 nucleotides read TGTGCCAGCAGCGTAGAAGACAGCCCGCACGAGCAGTACTTC. The full variable domain, with the rest looked up from reference TRBV9 and TRBJ2-7, is DSGVTQTPKHLITATGQRVTLRCSPRSGDLSVYWYQQSLDQGLQFLIQYYNGEERAKGNILERFSAQQFPDLHSELNLSSLELGDSALYFCASSVEDSPHEQYFGPGTRLTVT.

This chain uses TRBV19 with TRBJ1-1; 7 nucleotides match TRBD1. Germline lookup yields CDR1 LNHDA and CDR2 SQIVND (reference sequence). The V gene end was trimmed by 0 bases and the J gene end by 1 base; junction bases not matched to a gene: 11. The CDR3 covers 18 residues. CDR3 residues: CASSIDPSATGPNTEAFF. The CDR3 bases are TGTGCCAGTAGTATAGATCCCTCAGCGACAGGGCCGAACACTGAAGCTTTCTTT.

V is TRBV2 and J is TRBJ2-1; TRBD2 might be the D (6 bases). This CDR3 has 18 amino acids. With 2 bases removed from V and 3 bases from J, the gap between germline ends came to 20 bases. Germline loops: CDR1 SNHLY, CDR2 FYNNEI. Here the CDR3 reads CASSERWSSSEIYNEQFF. In DNA, the CDR3 is TGTGCCAGCAGTGAACGATGGAGCTCTAGCGAGATCTACAATGAGCAGTTCTTC. Variable domain in full (rest from reference TRBV2 and TRBJ2-1): EPEVTQTPSHQVTQMGQEVILRCVPISNHLYFYWYRQILGQKVEFLVSFYNNEISEKSEIFDDQFSVERPDGSNFTLKIRSTKLEDSAMYFCASSERWSSSEIYNEQFFGPGTRLTVL.

The chain couples TRBV21-1 to TRBJ2-4; TRBD1 is the table's D call and was not checked against the DNA. TRBV21-1 is an annotated pseudogene. This CDR3 region has 16 residues. The CDR3 sequence is CASSKSVWAGMGIQYF. The DNA of the CDR3 is TGTGCCAGCAGCAAGAGCGTCTGGGCAGGGATGGGCATTCAGTACTTC.

V usage is TRBV7-9 and J usage is TRBJ1-1; D uncertain. CDR3 size: 14 residues. V was trimmed by 1 base and J by 7 bases, leaving 13 bases between them. Germline-derived CDR1 and CDR2 are SEHNR and FQNEAQ (reference sequence). The DNA of the CDR3 is TGTGCCAGCAGCTTAGGTCCCGAGTGGATTGAAGCTTTCTTT. Translated, it gives CASSLGPEWIEAFF. Filled out from reference TRBV7-9 and TRBJ1-1, the complete variable domain reads DTGVSQNPRHKITKRGQNVTFRCDPISEHNRLYWYRQTLGQGPEFLTYFQNEAQLEKSRLLSDRFSAERPKGSFSTLEIQRTEQGDSAMYLCASSLGPEWIEAFFGQGTRLTVV.

The rearrangement uses TRBV18 and TRBJ1-1; possibly TRBD1 for D (6 bases). Trimming pared 3 bases from V and 8 bases from J, leaving 22 bases between. This CDR3 contains 16 residues. The germline CDR1 and CDR2 sequences are KGHSH and LQKENI. This CDR3 is CASSPGRGRSLLEAFF. CDR3 DNA sequence: TGTGCCAGCTCACCGGGCAGGGGAAGGTCTCTTCTCGAAGCTTTCTTT.

The chain combines TRBV2 with TRBJ1-1; D is perhaps TRBD1 (6 bases). CDR3 length: 16 amino acids. Per the germline V gene, CDR1 is SNHLY and CDR2 is FYNNEI. V dropped 4 bases and J dropped 4 bases, with 19 bases sitting between them. The CDR3: CASSGRQELVFTEAFF. The CDR3 DNA follows: TGTGCCAGCAGTGGTAGACAGGAGCTTGTCTTCACTGAAGCTTTCTTT.

The V gene is TRBV7-5, the J gene TRBJ1-6. TRBV7-5 is classified as a pseudogene. This CDR3 is built from 14 residues. The CDR3 reads CARSLERNNSPLHF. CDR3 bases: TGTGCCAGAAGCCTAGAACGAAATAATTCACCCCTCCACTTT.

This rearrangement joins TRBV10-3 to TRBJ1-4; D gene uncertain. V was trimmed by 2 bases and J by 1 base, leaving 11 bases between them. Germline CDR1 is ENHRY and CDR2 is SYGVKD. The CDR3 loop spans 16 amino acids. CDR3 loop: CAISETKGGTNEKLFF. DNA for the CDR3: TGTGCCATCAGTGAGACGAAGGGTGGAACTAATGAAAAACTGTTTTTT.

J is TRBJ1-5 and V is TRBV19, with no clear D. Deletions cut 7 bases from V and 2 bases from J, with 12 bases between. Germline V gene sequence: CDR1 LNHDA, CDR2 SQIVND (reference sequence). The CDR3 has 14 amino acids. The CDR3 nucleotides read TGTGCCAGTACTCTTGGACCGGGCAATCAGCCCCAGCATTTT. Translated: CASTLGPGNQPQHF.